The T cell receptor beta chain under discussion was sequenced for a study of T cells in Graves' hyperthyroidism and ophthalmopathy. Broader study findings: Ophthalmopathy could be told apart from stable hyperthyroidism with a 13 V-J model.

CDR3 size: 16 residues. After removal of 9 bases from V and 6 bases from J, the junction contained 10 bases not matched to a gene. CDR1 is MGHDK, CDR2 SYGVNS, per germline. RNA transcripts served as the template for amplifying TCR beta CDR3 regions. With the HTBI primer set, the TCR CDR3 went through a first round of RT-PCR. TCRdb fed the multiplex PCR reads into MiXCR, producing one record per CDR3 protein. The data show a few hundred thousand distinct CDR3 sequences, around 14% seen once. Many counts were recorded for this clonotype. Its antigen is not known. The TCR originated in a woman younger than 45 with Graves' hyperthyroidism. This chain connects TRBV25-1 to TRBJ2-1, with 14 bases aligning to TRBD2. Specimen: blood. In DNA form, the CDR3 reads TGTGCCAGAGGGACTAGCGGGAGAGAGGGGGGCAATGAGCAGTTCTTC. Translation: CARGTSGREGGNEQFF.